The following is a TCR beta chain sequence with its context. These data are taken from a study of blood T cells in healthy people across ages. A second PCR of about 7 to 12 cycles used a sample-barcoded 5' primer and a J-beta primer mix. From the 5' RACE reads, TCRdb called clonotypes with MiXCR, one entry per CDR3 protein. The top ten clones hold 0.65% to 0.75% of a sample with around 1,000,000 distinct CDR3 sequences, roughly 24% of them seen once. Germline-derived CDR1 and CDR2 are LNHNV and YYDKDF (reference sequence). Trimming removed 8 bases at V and 4 bases at J, with 8 bases between. This CDR3 comprises 11 residues. The donors, aged roughly 6 to 100, were healthy Caucasians from Russia. Each sample gave at least 7 million isolated PBMCs. These data were also reused for a study on T cells of mothers and their children. That publication notes: Three mothers and their six children, all healthy Caucasians, donated. The authors identified no persistent microchimeric T cell clones.

This chain uses TRBV15 with TRBJ1-2; D is uncertain. The sequence came from a girl aged 2 to 10 in good health. The sample taken for sequencing was blood. The DNA for the CDR3 is TGTGCCACCGGGGAAAGCTATGGCTACACCTTC. Protein sequence: CATGESYGYTF.